Here is one T cell receptor beta chain with its context. This clone has only a few counts. This receptor's antigen is unknown. Base quality data are lacking; no much larger clone is found one base away. TCRbeta CDR3 regions were amplified from genomic DNA by means of the immunoSEQ Assay, a bias-controlled multiplex PCR. The authors' pipeline ran thus. Within the assay, amplification of reference gene primers was used to estimate how many nucleated cells each sample contained. Sequence reads were collapsed and filtered to measure the absolute abundance of every unique TCRbeta CDR3 rearrangement. For each sample, productive Simpson clonality was calculated as the square root of Simpson's diversity index over productive rearrangements. TCRdb obtained this table from immuneACCESS and retained in-frame rearrangements with V and J assigned. These tables miss some clones; where compared with another copy, unresolved V genes account for less than half of the shortfall, and the remainder is unexplained. D and trimming come from the DNA, and the V and J calls and clone size come from that table. This sample gives about 190,000 clones in total; more than 60% of them show up just once. Roughly 12% of the sample comes from the top ten.

This specimen belongs to a study of blood T cell repertoires in COVID-19 (dated by TCRdb to between 2020 and 2021). Describing the broader study: The collaborator samples originated in the United States, Italy and Spain and spanned the acute and convalescent phases of COVID-19. The material from the prospective study consisted of cDNA or gDNA derived from T cells, B-cell-depleted T cells, or PBMCs. Subjects who had been exposed to COVID-19, were actively infected with it, or had recovered from it provided the deeply sampled blood TCRbeta repertoires that made up the dataset. A freely available public database, intended as a resource for researchers studying the immune response to SARS-CoV-2, is where the repertoires were released. The samples were drawn from two sources: the first 160 participants of the ongoing ImmuneRACE study, and about 1,300 subjects contributed by 6 global collaborators. The sample metadata nearly always contained a de-identified subject ID, COVID-19 status, age in years and sex. Where available, HLA class I and class II types were obtained from metadata supplied by the sample provider rather than from assay-based typing.

What the authors observed across the whole study: Clinical and demographic metadata were provided uncurated, with the amount varying by source and participant.

The CDR3 spans 13 residues, from the cysteine through the phenylalanine. CDR3 DNA is the only sequence kept; it has 39 bases, read in frame from the first base. The germline V gene gives CDR1 as SGHRS and CDR2 as YFSETQ. V loses 3 bases, J loses 2 bases, and the germline ends lie 8 bases apart. Each collaborating institution followed its own protocols to collect whole blood in K2EDTA tubes. For TCRbeta analysis, collaborator samples were shipped as frozen whole blood, as isolated PBMCs, or as DNA extracted from either sample type. The receptor comes from a woman between 50 and 59 years old with acute or convalescent COVID-19. Rearrangement joined TRBV5-1 to TRBJ1-1; the D gene is unclear. The specimen sequenced was peripheral blood. The DNA reads as follows: TGCGCCAGCAGCTCCACAGATAACACTGAAGCTTTCTTT. Translated, this gives CASSSTDNTEAFF.